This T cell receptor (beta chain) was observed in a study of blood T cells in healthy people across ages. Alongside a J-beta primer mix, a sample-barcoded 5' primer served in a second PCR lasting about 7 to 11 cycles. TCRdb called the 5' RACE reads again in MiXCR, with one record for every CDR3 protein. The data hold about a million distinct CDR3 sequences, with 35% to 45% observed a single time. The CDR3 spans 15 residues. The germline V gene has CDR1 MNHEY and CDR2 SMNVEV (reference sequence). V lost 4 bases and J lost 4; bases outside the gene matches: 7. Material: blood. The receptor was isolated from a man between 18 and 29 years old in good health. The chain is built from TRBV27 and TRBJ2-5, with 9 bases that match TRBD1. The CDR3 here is CASSSRDRVRETQYF. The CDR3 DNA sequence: TGTGCCAGCAGTTCTCGGGACAGGGTTAGAGAGACCCAGTACTTC.